This passage covers 25 T cell receptor beta chains from one sample sequenced in a study of T cells expressing NK-cell markers. TCRdb re-called the 5' RACE reads; one entry per CDR3 protein, DNA not given. The sample includes approximately 380,000 distinct CDR3 sequences. Material: blood T cells: a sorted CD56 or NKG2C T cell subset, CD4+ or CD8+ T cells, or bulk PBMC T cells (not recorded which). The receptors stem from a man aged 18-69 years in good health.

V usage is TRBV5-1 and J usage is TRBJ2-1. The germline V gene has CDR1 SGHRS and CDR2 YFSETQ. The CDR3 totals 14 residues. The CDR3: CASSGASSYNEQFF.

This chain uses TRBV28 with TRBJ2-7. The CDR3 is made up of 12 amino acids. CDR1 is MDHEN and CDR2 is SYDVKM in the germline V gene. The CDR3 reads CASSDYSYEQYF.

The chain links TRBV5-1 to TRBJ2-5; the D gene TCRdb calls, TRBD2, cannot be checked with no DNA. The germline V gene has CDR1 SGHRS and CDR2 YFSETQ. The CDR3 spans 14 residues. CDR3 in amino acids: CASRVSGGEETQYF.

The chain couples TRBV29-1 to TRBJ2-5; with no DNA, the TCRdb D assignment of TRBD2 cannot be verified. Looked up from germline, CDR1 is SQVTM and CDR2 is ANQGSEA. The CDR3 consists of 15 residues. The CDR3 loop is CTISSSGGAWETQYF.

The chain carries TRBV20-1 and TRBJ2-7; lacking DNA, the TRBD2 call made by TCRdb goes unchecked. Germline V CDR1 and CDR2: DFQATT, SNEGSKA (reference sequence). The CDR3 runs 18 residues. The CDR3: CSASPRANAPSGDYEQYF.

The chain links TRBV5-1 to TRBJ1-1; TCRdb gives TRBD1 as the D gene, but with no DNA this cannot be confirmed. Germline V lookup: CDR1 SGHRS, CDR2 YFSETQ. The CDR3 length is 16 residues. CDR3 sequence: CASSDIQGARNTEAFF. Filled out from reference TRBV5-1 and TRBJ1-1, the complete variable domain reads KAGVTQTPRYLIKTRGQQVTLSCSPISGHRSVSWYQQTPGQGLQFLFEYFSETQRNKGNFPGRFSGRQFSNSRSEMNVSTLELGDSALYLCASSDIQGARNTEAFFGQGTRLTVV.

The rearrangement links TRBV18 to TRBJ2-1. There are 14 residues in the CDR3. Germline CDR1 and CDR2: KGHSH and LQKENI. The CDR3 is CASSPSISYNEQFF.

The CDR3: CASSPPDWGFLETQYF. The genes are TRBV27 and TRBJ2-5; lacking DNA, the TRBD1 call made by TCRdb goes unchecked. Germline V lookup: CDR1 MNHEY, CDR2 SMNVEV (reference sequence). The length of the CDR3 is 16 residues.

This chain links TRBV12-3 or TRBV12-4 with TRBJ1-4. The CDR3 loop spans 13 amino acids. CDR3 protein: CASSWGGPEKLFF.

The rearrangement uses TRBV28 and TRBJ1-5; TCRdb names TRBD1, which stays unverified in the absence of DNA. The CDR3 extends over 13 amino acids. CDR1 MDHEN and CDR2 SYDVKM come from the germline V gene. CDR3 sequence: CASTADGNQPQHF.

The chain uses TRBV5-5 and TRBJ2-3; absent DNA, TCRdb's TRBD1 call cannot be checked. The germline CDR1 and CDR2 sequences are SGHKS and YYEKEE (reference sequence). The CDR3 sequence is 15 residues long. The CDR3 spells CASSLATGGVDTQYF.

This chain uses TRBV6-2 or TRBV6-3 with TRBJ2-5; the D call of TRBD1 rests on TCRdb alone, since no DNA is present to check it. The CDR3 totals 14 residues. Germline V gene sequence: CDR1 MNHEY, CDR2 SVGEGT. The CDR3 loop reads CASRTRTVQETQYF.

V is TRBV6-1 and J is TRBJ1-1; the D gene TCRdb calls, TRBD1, cannot be checked with no DNA. CDR3 length: 14 residues. Looked up from germline, CDR1 is MNHNS and CDR2 is SASEGT. CDR3 residues: CASTNQGGNTEAFF.

This chain joins TRBV4-1 and TRBJ2-4. The CDR3 has 16 amino acids. Germline lookup yields CDR1 MGHRA and CDR2 YSYEKL. The CDR3 sequence is CASSQDVVLAKNIQYF.

The CDR3 loop is CASASSGTGSYEQYF. The gene calls are TRBV6-1 and TRBJ2-7; TCRdb picks TRBD1, but there is no DNA to check that call. The CDR3 sequence is 15 residues long. Germline CDR1 reads MNHNS; CDR2 reads SASEGT.

J is TRBJ1-1 and V is TRBV4-1. The germline V gene has CDR1 MGHRA and CDR2 YSYEKL. The CDR3 is 15 residues long. CDR3: CASSHFGRENTEAFF.

The chain carries TRBV6-1 and TRBJ1-1. The CDR3 has 14 residues. CDR1 and CDR2 from the germline V gene are MNHNS and SASEGT. CDR3 residues: CASTRGGGNTEAFF.

The chain is built from TRBV18 and TRBJ1-5. The CDR3 is 14 residues long. Germline assignment: CDR1 KGHSH and CDR2 LQKENI. CDR3 amino acids: CASSPESLNQPQHF.

This CDR3 reads CASSQGQGVLQETQYF. The V gene is TRBV5-1, the J gene TRBJ2-5; as DNA is missing, the TRBD1 call by TCRdb cannot be tested. Germline CDR1 SGHRS, CDR2 YFSETQ. CDR3 size: 16 residues.

The chain employs TRBV5-5 and TRBJ1-1; TCRdb indicates TRBD1, and absent DNA this call remains unverified. CDR1 is SGHKS, CDR2 YYEKEE, per germline (reference sequence). CDR3 length: 17 amino acids. CDR3 sequence: CASSFDYTTATNTEAFF. Full variable domain (remainder filled in from reference TRBV5-5 and TRBJ1-1): DAGVTQSPTHLIKTRGQQVTLRCSPISGHKSVSWYQQVLGQGPQFIFQYYEKEERGRGNFPDRFSARQFPNYSSELNVNALLLGDSALYLCASSFDYTTATNTEAFFGQGTRLTVV.

The CDR3 sequence is CSAGQGGYNEQFF. This chain uses TRBV29-1 with TRBJ2-1; the D call from TCRdb, TRBD1, cannot be confirmed without DNA. Germline V CDR1 and CDR2: SQVTM, ANQGSEA. The CDR3 totals 13 residues.

This chain connects TRBV20-1 to TRBJ2-5; TCRdb designates TRBD2, a call that cannot be tested without DNA. Germline-derived CDR1 and CDR2 are DFQATT and SNEGSKA (reference sequence). The CDR3 spans 14 residues. The CDR3 here is CSATPLSGQETQYF.

The chain uses TRBV11-2 and TRBJ2-2. Germline lookup yields CDR1 SGHAT and CDR2 FQNNGV. The CDR3 length is 13 residues. This CDR3 is CASSSLGYGELFF.

The V gene is TRBV6-4, the J gene TRBJ1-1; TCRdb selects TRBD1, and the lack of DNA leaves this call unchecked. From germline, CDR1 is MRHNA and CDR2 SNTAGT. The CDR3 contains 15 residues. Here the CDR3 reads CASSTGQGAVSEAFF.

V gene TRBV2 combines with J gene TRBJ1-1; TCRdb calls TRBD1, which cannot be checked without DNA. The CDR3 is 14 residues long. Germline V CDR1 and CDR2: SNHLY, FYNNEI. The CDR3 spells CASTKGEWDTEAFF.